One sample yielded the 20 T cell receptor beta chains listed below, sequenced in a study of blood T cell repertoires in COVID-19. Profiling relied on immunoSEQ multiplex PCR, and the TCRdb table lists in-frame clones only, not all of them. The sample includes about 50,000 clones, around nine tenths of them seen just once. The material sequenced was peripheral blood. Receptors originate from a man aged 60-69 years with active or convalescent COVID-19.

This clone was found once. This chain joins TRBV28 and TRBJ1-5; D ambiguous. This CDR3 comprises 14 residues. Trimming left V 2 bases short and J 3 bases short, with 8 bases between. Germline values: CDR1 MDHEN, CDR2 SYDVKM. The CDR3 DNA reads TGTGCCAGCAGTTTACTGAGGGACAATCAGCCCCAGCATTTT. This codes for CASSLLRDNQPQHF.

The gene calls are TRBV5-8 and TRBJ2-7, with 8 nucleotides matching TRBD1. The CDR3 covers 14 residues. Germline loops: CDR1 SGHTS, CDR2 YDEGEE. Trimming at V came to 4 bases and at J to 3 bases, leaving 6 bases not matched to a gene. The CDR3 DNA follows: TGTGCCAGCAGCACCGGACAGGGCTTCTACGAGCAGTACTTC. Protein: CASSTGQGFYEQYF.

The chain employs TRBV30 and TRBJ1-4, with TRBD1 matching over 10 bases. The CDR3 extends over 14 amino acids. The V gene end was trimmed by 1 base and the J gene end by 8 bases; junction bases not matched to a gene: 4. Per germline, CDR1 GTSNPN and CDR2 SVGIG (reference sequence). The CDR3 reads CAWSAEDRGEKLFF. As DNA, the CDR3 is TGTGCCTGGAGTGCAGAGGACAGGGGGGAAAAACTGTTTTTT.

This clone was recorded a few times. The rearrangement joins TRBV2 to TRBJ2-3; 14 bases match TRBD2. CDR1 SNHLY and CDR2 FYNNEI come from the germline V gene. V shed 5 bases and J 3 bases; nucleotides not matched to a gene: 4. This CDR3 has 16 amino acids. CDR3 residues: CASSKGLAGGTDTQYF. The DNA for the CDR3 is TGTGCCAGCAGTAAAGGACTAGCGGGGGGAACAGATACGCAGTATTTT. Based on the CDR3 plus reference TRBV2 and TRBJ2-3, the full variable domain is EPEVTQTPSHQVTQMGQEVILRCVPISNHLYFYWYRQILGQKVEFLVSFYNNEISEKSEIFDDQFSVERPDGSNFTLKIRSTKLEDSAMYFCASSKGLAGGTDTQYFGPGTRLTVL.

This clone appeared a single time. V usage is TRBV18 and J usage is TRBJ2-7, with TRBD2 matching over 10 bases. This CDR3 spans 13 amino acids. Unmatched junction bases numbered 3, after V lost 3 bases and J lost 7 bases. Germline V lookup: CDR1 KGHSH, CDR2 LQKENI. Written as DNA, the CDR3 is TGTGCCAGCTCACCCAGCGGGGGGGATGAGCAGTACTTC. It translates to CASSPSGGDEQYF.

V is TRBV27 and J is TRBJ2-7, with a tentative D call TRBD2 (5 bases). Trimming shortened V by 3 bases and J by 3 bases, and 9 bases separated the two germline ends. Germline V gives CDR1 MNHEY, CDR2 SMNVEV (reference sequence). CDR3 length equals 13 residues. The DNA of the CDR3 is TGTGCCAGCAGTTTGAAGCGGCGCTACGAGCAGTACTTC. Its protein product is CASSLKRRYEQYF.

This sequence joins TRBV10-3 and TRBJ1-2; D ambiguous. The CDR3 is 13 residues long. Germline V gene data show CDR1 as ENHRY and CDR2 as SYGVKD. Trimming took 7 bases from V and 2 from J, leaving 11 bases between them. The CDR3 protein is CAITLNTNYGYTF. DNA of the CDR3: TGTGCCATCACTCTTAACACCAACTATGGCTACACCTTC.

This clone was picked up a small number of times. This chain joins TRBV28 and TRBJ1-5; 7 bases map to TRBD1. Germline CDR1 MDHEN, CDR2 SYDVKM. The CDR3 is 13 amino acids. With 11 bases clipped from V and 8 bases from J, the junction kept 12 bases outside the gene matches. The CDR3 DNA reads TGTGCCGCACGAAGACAGGGCCCGGAGCCCCAGCATTTT. Translation: CAARRQGPEPQHF. The whole variable domain, filled in from reference TRBV28 and TRBJ1-5, reads DVKVTQSSRYLVKRTGEKVFLECVQDMDHENMFWYRQDPGLGLRLIYFSYDVKMKEKGDIPEGYSVSREKKERFSLILESASTNQTSMYLCAARRQGPEPQHFGDGTRLSIL.

V gene TRBV24-1 combines with J gene TRBJ1-5; D gene uncertain. V shed 4 bases and J shed 0 bases, with 12 bases lying between them. The V gene's germline CDR1 is KGHDR and CDR2 SFDVKD. The CDR3 is 16 amino acids. This CDR3 is CATSDPSSGSNQPQHF. DNA of the CDR3: TGTGCCACCAGTGACCCCTCATCGGGTAGCAATCAGCCCCAGCATTTT.

The chain links TRBV19 to TRBJ1-4; D is uncertain. This CDR3 is 15 amino acids long. Germline CDR1 reads LNHDA; CDR2 reads SQIVND (reference sequence). V lost 7 bases and J lost 4, with 16 bases in between. The CDR3 loop is CASKASPGINEKLFF. CDR3 in DNA: TGTGCCAGTAAGGCATCGCCGGGAATTAATGAAAAACTGTTTTTT.

This rearrangement joins TRBV24-1 to TRBJ1-2; 8 nucleotides align to TRBD1. Germline values: CDR1 KGHDR, CDR2 SFDVKD. J lost 4 bases, V lost 4 bases, and 13 bases had no gene match. The CDR3 totals 17 residues. The CDR3 loop is CATSDPRPQGDSYGYTF. The CDR3 nucleotides are TGTGCCACCAGTGACCCCCGCCCACAGGGGGACTCCTATGGCTACACCTTC.

The V and J genes are TRBV11-1 and TRBJ2-7; TRBD1 might be the D (6 bases). Trimming removed 5 bases from V and 5 bases from J, with 19 bases in between. From germline, CDR1 is SGHAT and CDR2 FQDESV (reference sequence). The CDR3 covers 15 residues. The CDR3 nucleotides are TGTGCCAGCAGCCAGGACCGGACAGCAGGTCACGAGCAGTACTTC. Residues: CASSQDRTAGHEQYF.

The J gene is TRBJ1-1, the V gene TRBV18; TRBD1 matches 9 bases. This CDR3 spans 14 amino acids. From germline, CDR1 is KGHSH and CDR2 LQKENI. V was clipped by 6 bases and J by 4 bases; unmatched bases: 6. CDR3 coding DNA: TGTGCCAGCTCTCTCGTGACAGGGGGCACTGAAGCTTTCTTT. This codes for CASSLVTGGTEAFF.

The chain has TRBV2 and TRBJ1-5, with unresolved D. V lost 6 bases, J lost 5 bases, and 8 bases lay in between. CDR1 is SNHLY and CDR2 is FYNNEI in the germline V gene. The CDR3 extends over 12 amino acids. CDR3 loop: CASRSEDQPQHF. In DNA form, the CDR3 reads TGTGCCAGCAGATCGGAGGATCAGCCCCAGCATTTT. Together with reference TRBV2 and TRBJ1-5, the CDR3 gives the full variable domain: EPEVTQTPSHQVTQMGQEVILRCVPISNHLYFYWYRQILGQKVEFLVSFYNNEISEKSEIFDDQFSVERPDGSNFTLKIRSTKLEDSAMYFCASRSEDQPQHFGDGTRLSIL.

This chain uses TRBV5-1 with TRBJ2-3; 15 bases line up with TRBD2. The CDR3 runs to 18 residues. J gave up 3 bases and V 0 bases, and 5 bases lay outside the gene matches. Germline V gene lookup returns CDR1 SGHRS and CDR2 YFSETQ. The DNA for the CDR3 is TGCGCCAGCAGCTTGGGCGGACTAGCGGGGGGGCAGACAGATACGCAGTATTTT. Its translation: CASSLGGLAGGQTDTQYF.

This sequence joins TRBV7-9 and TRBJ1-2; TRBD1 agrees at 8 bases. The CDR3 contains 16 residues. V gave up 4 bases and J gave up 0 bases; unmatched junction bases: 7. The germline V gene encodes CDR1 SEHNR and CDR2 FQNEAQ (reference sequence). In nucleotides, the CDR3 is TGTGCCAGCAGCTACCCGGGACAGGAAGCTAACTATGGCTACACCTTC. This codes for CASSYPGQEANYGYTF.

V usage is TRBV29-1 and J usage is TRBJ1-1; D is ambiguous. This CDR3 has 14 residues. Germline lookup yields CDR1 SQVTM and CDR2 ANQGSEA. Trimming stripped 0 bases from V and 0 bases from J, with 8 bases between. DNA of the CDR3: TGCAGCGTTGAAGATGGCCTCATGAACACTGAAGCTTTCTTT. Its translation: CSVEDGLMNTEAFF.

The CDR3: CASSRDVGTEAFF. In DNA form, the CDR3 reads TGTGCCAGCAGCCGGGATGTGGGCACTGAAGCTTTCTTT. V and J are TRBV6-5 and TRBJ1-1; the D is unclear. With 6 bases removed from V and 4 bases from J, the gap between germline ends came to 12 bases. The CDR3 is made up of 13 amino acids. Germline lookup yields CDR1 MNHEY and CDR2 SVGAGI.

This clone was seen a handful of times. The V gene is TRBV30, the J gene TRBJ1-2; the D gene is possibly TRBD1 (5 bases). Trimming took 2 bases from V and 8 from J, leaving 21 bases between them. Germline-derived CDR1 and CDR2 are GTSNPN and SVGIG (reference sequence). CDR3 length: 15 residues. For the CDR3, the DNA is TGTGCCTGGAGTTTCGTCGGGTACAGGCGAAGCGGCTACACCTTC. Translating gives CAWSFVGYRRSGYTF.

The rearrangement links TRBV27 to TRBJ1-1; 7 bases map to TRBD1. CDR1 and CDR2 from the germline V gene are MNHEY and SMNVEV (reference sequence). CDR3 size: 15 residues. Germline trimming cut 3 bases from V and 0 bases from J; bases unmatched to any gene: 4. The CDR3 region is CASSFRDSMNTEAFF. The DNA of the CDR3 is TGTGCCAGCAGTTTCCGGGACAGCATGAACACTGAAGCTTTCTTT.